Listed here is a single TCR beta chain. This CDR3 contains 13 residues. Per germline, CDR1 SEHNR and CDR2 FQNEAQ (reference sequence). Trimming took off 7 bases at V and 7 bases at J, with 17 bases between the two ends. Method: immunoSEQ multiplex PCR; TCRdb's copy keeps in-frame clones and lacks some. The repertoire has about 75,000 clones, 94% of them found once; the top ten carry about 0.14%. This entry belongs to a study of T cell changes during pregnancy in multiple sclerosis. This chain links TRBV7-9 with TRBJ2-7; D may be TRBD2 (5 bases). The sample here was CD4+ T cells from peripheral blood mononuclear cells, taken after pregnancy. This receptor was obtained from a female donor with multiple sclerosis, enrolled in a pregnancy study. CDR3 region: CASTGPSGGEQYF. The CDR3 nucleotides are TGTGCCAGCACCGGGCCTTCAGGAGGAGAGCAGTACTTC.